The present entry profiles one TCR beta chain with its context. Its specificity is not known. The CDR3 consists of 14 residues. Germline V gene lookup returns CDR1 LNHDA and CDR2 SQIVND (reference sequence). Trimming pared 2 bases from V and 4 bases from J, leaving 11 bases between. This specimen comes from a study of radiation and T cells in renal cell carcinoma. Study at large: Nephrectomy followed 15 Gy stereotactic body radiation by 4 weeks. Whole-study findings and limits: Top tumor clonotypes rose in blood 2 weeks post-radiation, then contracted.

Sequencing was performed with immunoSEQ multiplex PCR; in TCRdb, only in-frame clones are kept and a portion is missing. The sample shows 150,000 or so clones, 88% of them seen only once. Sample time point: baseline pretreatment blood. Treatment described: 15 Gy SBRT to primary tumor, nephrectomy 4 weeks later. After SBRT, blood was collected at 2 and 4 weeks, plus baseline. The patient's renal cell carcinoma had clear cell pathology. The receptor comes from a woman aged 65 to 85 with renal cell carcinoma. The rearrangement joins TRBV19 to TRBJ1-1, with D possibly TRBD1 on 5 matching bases. This specimen consisted of blood, obtained from a patient whose treatment included radiotherapy and nephrectomy. The CDR3 nucleotides read TGTGCCAGTAGTATACAGGGCGGGAGCACTGAAGCTTTCTTT. Residues: CASSIQGGSTEAFF.